This T cell receptor beta chain was retrieved from a study of cytotoxic CD8 clonotypes in ibrutinib-treated CLL. Libraries were prepared by immunoSEQ multiplex PCR; TCRdb keeps only in-frame clonotypes and omits some of them. The repertoire holds around 70,000 clones, with around four fifths as singletons. This CDR3 is 15 amino acids long. V was pared by 2 bases and J by 5 bases, with 13 bases between. CDR1 ENHRY and CDR2 SYGVKD come from the germline V gene. Source: PBMCs, taken after 24 months of ibrutinib treatment. This rearrangement joins TRBV10-3 to TRBJ2-1; D is perhaps TRBD1 (6 bases). The source is a human donor with chronic lymphocytic leukemia. The CDR3 DNA is TGTGCCATCAGTGAGAGACCGGGACAAAACAATGAGCAGTTCTTC. Translating gives CAISERPGQNNEQFF.